These 12 T cell receptor beta chains were all obtained from the same sample, sequenced in a study of blood T cell repertoires in COVID-19. Libraries were prepared by immunoSEQ multiplex PCR; TCRdb keeps only in-frame clonotypes and omits some of them. The repertoire holds around 300,000 clones, with 88% as singletons. Sequencing used PBMCs or T cells enriched from blood (not recorded which). These receptors all stem from a woman aged 45-65 years who had recovered from COVID-19.

This chain links TRBV2 with TRBJ1-2; D is unclear. V lost 6 bases and J lost 6, with 11 bases in between. The CDR3 contains 12 residues. Germline V gives CDR1 SNHLY, CDR2 FYNNEI. The CDR3 protein is CASRVNSNGYTF. The CDR3 DNA is TGTGCCAGCAGGGTCAACTCAAATGGCTACACCTTC.

This rearrangement joins TRBV7-8 to TRBJ2-1; 8 bases are shared with TRBD1. The CDR3 spans 16 residues. Germline V gene sequence: CDR1 SGHVS, CDR2 FQNEAQ. V was pared by 6 bases and J by 1 base, with 8 bases of the junction left unmatched. The CDR3 loop is CASRTRQGPSYNEQFF. For the CDR3, the DNA is TGTGCCAGCAGAACCAGACAGGGGCCTTCCTACAATGAGCAGTTCTTC.

As regards this clone: Its ends do not fully match the called genes, so a read error is possible. The V call is TRBV28, the J call TRBJ2-2; 7 nucleotides match TRBD1. Per germline, CDR1 MDHEN and CDR2 SYDVKM. This CDR3 contains 16 residues. DNA of the CDR3: TGTGCCAGCCACCGTCCTGGGACAGCGAAAACCGGGGAGCTGTTTTTT. Its protein is CASHRPGTAKTGELFF.

The J gene is TRBJ2-5, the V gene TRBV15; TRBD1 matches at 8 bases. CDR3 length equals 14 residues. Germline V gene lookup returns CDR1 LNHNV and CDR2 YYDKDF (reference sequence). V shed 1 base, J shed 5 bases, and the junction held 3 bases outside the gene matches. DNA of the CDR3: TGTGCCACCAGCAGAGTCAGGGGGCAGGAGACCCAGTACTTC. The encoded protein is CATSRVRGQETQYF. The full variable domain, completed using reference TRBV15 and TRBJ2-5, is DAMVIQNPRYQVTQFGKPVTLSCSQTLNHNVMYWYQQKSSQAPKLLFHYYDKDFNNEADTPDNFQSRRPNTSFCFLDIRSPGLGDTAMYLCATSRVRGQETQYFGPGTRLLVL.

V gene TRBV13 combines with J gene TRBJ2-7, with 9 bases matching TRBD2. The V segment lost 3 bases and the J segment 5 bases; nucleotides outside the gene matches: 8. Germline-derived CDR1 and CDR2 are PRHDT and FYEKMQ (reference sequence). CDR3 size: 15 residues. The chain's CDR3 is CASSFGGRAIDEQYF. The CDR3, as DNA: TGTGCCAGCAGCTTTGGCGGGAGGGCCATCGACGAGCAGTACTTC.

This chain connects TRBV28 to TRBJ2-3; TRBD2 is a possible D gene (6 bases). Looked up from germline, CDR1 is MDHEN and CDR2 is SYDVKM. V lost 3 bases and J lost 0, with 16 bases in between. There are 17 residues in the CDR3. CDR3 in amino acids: CASSFGRTGSSTDTQYF. The CDR3 DNA is TGTGCCAGCAGTTTTGGTCGGACCGGGAGCAGCACAGATACGCAGTATTTT.

The chain carries TRBV28 and TRBJ1-5, with no clear D. CDR1 and CDR2 (germline): MDHEN, SYDVKM. The length of the CDR3 is 18 residues. Trimming cost V 5 bases and J 1 base, with 21 bases left between them. CDR3 DNA sequence: TGTGCCAGCAGTCCGTTGCGAAGCGGGCGGACGAGCAATCAGCCCCAGCATTTT. Protein product: CASSPLRSGRTSNQPQHF.

The rearrangement uses TRBV19 and TRBJ1-2; D may be TRBD1 (5 bases). V was clipped by 6 bases and J by 5 bases, with 16 bases between them. The CDR3 extends over 14 amino acids. CDR1 and CDR2 from the germline V gene are LNHDA and SQIVND (reference sequence). The CDR3 DNA follows: TGTGCCAGTAGCCCCAGCGGGGGATTTTATGGCTACACCTTC. Translation: CASSPSGGFYGYTF. Full variable domain (remainder filled in from reference TRBV19 and TRBJ1-2): DGGITQSPKYLFRKEGQNVTLSCEQNLNHDAMYWYRQDPGQGLRLIYYSQIVNDFQKGDIAEGYSVSREKKESFPLTVTSAQKNPTAFYLCASSPSGGFYGYTFGSGTRLTVV.

The chain employs TRBV18 and TRBJ2-7; 8 bases match TRBD1. CDR3 length: 13 amino acids. V was pared by 6 bases and J by 6 bases, with 7 bases of the junction left unmatched. The germline CDR1 and CDR2 sequences are KGHSH and LQKENI. DNA of the CDR3: TGTGCCAGCTCCCAGGGGACAGGTTCCGAGCAGTACTTC. The encoded protein is CASSQGTGSEQYF.

This clone was detected once. V is TRBV11-2 and J is TRBJ2-3; 8 bases are shared with TRBD1. CDR1 SGHAT and CDR2 FQNNGV come from the germline V gene. This CDR3 is 14 amino acids long. Trimming took 3 bases from V and 5 from J; bases not matched to a gene: 4. CDR3 sequence: CASSFRGQGDTQYF. The CDR3 DNA follows: TGTGCCAGCAGCTTCAGGGGGCAGGGAGATACGCAGTATTTT.

The gene calls are TRBV27 and TRBJ1-4; D is uncertain. The CDR3 has 14 amino acids. Trimming removed 4 bases from V and 8 bases from J, with 14 bases in between. Germline-derived CDR1 and CDR2 are MNHEY and SMNVEV (reference sequence). CDR3 protein: CASSSYRGGEKLFF. CDR3 DNA sequence: TGTGCCAGCAGTTCATATCGGGGTGGAGAAAAACTGTTTTTT.

The V gene is TRBV10-3, the J gene TRBJ1-6, with 10 bases that match TRBD1. This CDR3 region has 16 residues. V trimming: 7 bases; J trimming: 10 bases; junction bases outside the gene matches: 13. Germline assignment: CDR1 ENHRY and CDR2 SYGVKD. The CDR3 bases are TGTGCCATCATCAACCCTGCGGGACAGGGGAGGTCACCCCTCCACTTT. Residues: CAIINPAGQGRSPLHF.